These 22 T cell receptor beta chains originate from one sample sequenced in a study of identical twins. One entry per CDR3 protein results from TCRdb running MiXCR on the 5' RACE reads. Of under 450,000 distinct CDR3 sequences in the sample, around 18% were seen once. The sample taken for sequencing was naive T cells sorted from blood. Source of these receptors: a man between 45 and 60 years old in good health.

This clonotype showed up many times. V is TRBV6-6 and J is TRBJ2-1; D gene uncertain. This CDR3 spans 13 amino acids. Germline CDR1 is MNHNY and CDR2 is SVGAGI (reference sequence). V lost 6 bases and J lost 0, with 6 bases in between. The CDR3 DNA sequence: TGTGCCAGCAGCATCGGCTCCTACAATGAGCAGTTCTTC. Protein sequence: CASSIGSYNEQFF.

A few counts support this clonotype. This could be a read error, since a much larger clone is one nucleotide away. The chain uses TRBV12-3 or TRBV12-4 and TRBJ2-3; tentatively, D is TRBD2 (5 bases). There are 12 residues in the CDR3. Deletions cut 3 bases from V and 4 bases from J, with 5 bases between. CDR3 sequence (DNA): TGTGCCAGCAGTTTCGGGGCAGATACGCAGTATTTT. Translating it yields CASSFGADTQYF.

This clonotype was counted only a few times. The chain combines TRBV24-1 with TRBJ2-2; 9 positions agree with TRBD1. Germline CDR1 is KGHDR and CDR2 is SFDVKD. CDR3 length equals 16 residues. Unmatched junction bases numbered 4, after V lost 0 bases and J lost 6 bases. CDR3 DNA: TGTGCCACCAGTGATTTGCTACAGGGGGCTGCCGGGGAGCTGTTTTTT. It specifies CATSDLLQGAAGELFF.

This rearrangement joins TRBV4-2 to TRBJ1-5; a possible D gene is TRBD1 (6 bases). V lost 5 bases and J 0 bases, leaving 8 bases between the germline ends. The germline V gene has CDR1 LGHNA and CDR2 YNFKEQ. The CDR3 contains 14 residues. The CDR3 DNA is TGTGCCAGCAGCTGGACAGTTAGCAATCAGCCCCAGCATTTT. Its protein is CASSWTVSNQPQHF.

The chain employs TRBV6-1 and TRBJ2-3; D unclear. V was cut by 5 bases and J by 5 bases, with 8 bases left in between. Germline V CDR1 and CDR2: MNHNS, SASEGT. CDR3 length equals 12 residues. The CDR3 nucleotides are TGTGCCAGCAGTCGTTGGGAAGATACGCAGTATTTT. This translates into CASSRWEDTQYF.

This clonotype turned up a few times. The chain employs TRBV28 and TRBJ2-5; 8 nucleotides line up with TRBD1. In germline, CDR1 is MDHEN, CDR2 SYDVKM. This CDR3 has 14 residues. V lost 2 bases, J lost 4 bases, and 3 bases stayed unmatched. The CDR3 region is CASSLPGGLETQYF. The CDR3 DNA is TGTGCCAGCAGTTTACCAGGGGGCCTAGAGACCCAGTACTTC.

This clonotype was seen a few times. The chain combines TRBV7-9 with TRBJ2-7, with 7 bases lining up with TRBD1. The ends lost 3 bases at V and 3 bases at J; junction bases unmatched: 2. CDR3 length: 13 residues. Germline assignment: CDR1 SEHNR and CDR2 FQNEAQ (reference sequence). In DNA form, the CDR3 reads TGTGCCAGCAGCTTTGACAGGGTCTACGAGCAGTACTTC. It is translated as CASSFDRVYEQYF. Full variable domain (outside the CDR3, taken from reference TRBV7-9 and TRBJ2-7): DTGVSQNPRHKITKRGQNVTFRCDPISEHNRLYWYRQTLGQGPEFLTYFQNEAQLEKSRLLSDRFSAERPKGSFSTLEIQRTEQGDSAMYLCASSFDRVYEQYFGPGTRLTVT.

The chain combines TRBV9 with TRBJ2-1; 12 bases match TRBD2. CDR1 is SGDLS and CDR2 is YYNGEE in the germline V gene. The CDR3 extends over 19 amino acids. Germline trimming cut 0 bases from V and 4 bases from J; bases unmatched to any gene: 11. The CDR3 nucleotides read TGTGCCAGCAGCGTAGATTTTGGGAGACTAGCGGGGGTTTACAATGAGCAGTTCTTC. This translates into CASSVDFGRLAGVYNEQFF.

This clonotype was detected a few times. The rearrangement joins TRBV28 to TRBJ2-7; 9 nucleotides match TRBD1. J gave up 4 bases and V 6 bases, and 7 bases lay outside the gene matches. This CDR3 has 14 amino acids. Germline V lookup: CDR1 MDHEN, CDR2 SYDVKM. CDR3 in DNA: TGTGCCAGCAGGGCGCCGGGACAGGGTTACGAGCAGTACTTC. Protein: CASRAPGQGYEQYF.

V is TRBV7-2 and J is TRBJ2-7; TRBD2 matches 8 bases. CDR1 and CDR2 from the germline V gene are SGHTA and FQGNSA. The CDR3 is made up of 13 amino acids. V trimming: 6 bases; J trimming: 7 bases; junction bases outside the gene matches: 8. The CDR3 is CASSPRGAREQYF. The CDR3 region has the DNA TGTGCCAGCAGTCCGCGGGGGGCGAGGGAGCAGTACTTC.

The chain uses TRBV3-1 and TRBJ2-1, with D possibly matching TRBD1 (6 bases). Trimming shortened V by 5 bases and J by 10 bases, and 15 bases separated the two germline ends. The CDR3 consists of 13 residues. Germline lookup yields CDR1 LGHDT and CDR2 YNNKEL (reference sequence). The CDR3 region is CASSKYRDGEQFF. The DNA for the CDR3 is TGTGCCAGCAGCAAATACAGGGATGGCGAGCAGTTCTTC.

This chain links TRBV5-1 with TRBJ2-5; weak D call: TRBD2 (8 bases). CDR1 is SGHRS, CDR2 YFSETQ, per germline. The CDR3 spans 17 residues. V shed 1 base and J shed 0 bases, with 16 bases lying between them. CDR3 sequence: CASSLTGGGRHQETQYF. In nucleotides, the CDR3 is TGCGCCAGCAGCTTGACGGGAGGGGGCCGGCACCAAGAGACCCAGTACTTC.

The chain joins TRBV20-1 to TRBJ2-3, with no clear D. Trimming took 6 bases from V and 3 from J, leaving 13 bases between them. In germline, CDR1 is DFQATT, CDR2 SNEGSKA (reference sequence). The CDR3 sequence is 13 residues long. The CDR3 DNA follows: TGCAGTGCGGGTCCTTACAAGACAGATACGCAGTATTTT. It translates to CSAGPYKTDTQYF.

This clonotype was observed many times. Sequence at one end of the junction differs from germline and may be a read error. The chain has TRBV28 and TRBJ1-5, with D perhaps TRBD1 (5 bases). Germline-derived CDR1 and CDR2 are MDHEN and SYDVKM. The CDR3 spans 15 residues. As DNA, the CDR3 is TGTGCCAGCAGTTTTGAGGGGTGGGGGAATCACCCCCAGCATTTT. It is translated as CASSFEGWGNHPQHF. The whole variable domain, remainder taken from reference TRBV28 and TRBJ1-5, is DVKVTQSSRYLVKRTGEKVFLECVQDMDHENMFWYRQDPGLGLRLIYFSYDVKMKEKGDIPEGYSVSREKKERFSLILESASTNQTSMYLCASSFEGWGNHPQHFGDGTRLSIL.

The chain couples TRBV20-1 to TRBJ2-3; D is perhaps TRBD2 (6 bases). Germline assignment: CDR1 DFQATT and CDR2 SNEGSKA (reference sequence). Trimming left V 7 bases short and J 4 bases short, with 18 bases between. CDR3 length: 14 amino acids. Here the CDR3 reads CSENRGGSADTQYF. CDR3 coding DNA: TGCAGTGAAAACCGTGGGGGGTCAGCAGATACGCAGTATTTT.

This clonotype came up many times. The rearrangement joins TRBV24-1 to TRBJ1-4; D is ambiguous. The CDR3 is 15 amino acids. V was trimmed by 4 bases and J by 7 bases, leaving 15 bases between them. Germline V gene sequence: CDR1 KGHDR, CDR2 SFDVKD. The CDR3 DNA is TGTGCCACCAGTGACCCCGGGTCCCGGAGTGAAAAACTGTTTTTT. The encoded protein is CATSDPGSRSEKLFF.

This clonotype was seen ten or more times. The chain is built from TRBV12-3 or TRBV12-4 and TRBJ1-5; D unclear. The CDR3 loop spans 12 amino acids. The V gene lost 3 bases and the J gene lost 7 bases, with 7 bases spanning the gap. DNA of the CDR3: TGTGCCAGCAGTTTTTTAGGACAGCCCCAGCATTTT. Translating it yields CASSFLGQPQHF.

The CDR3 DNA follows: TGCGCCAGCAGCCAAGGGTGGGGGGGCCCATCCTACAATGAGCAGTTCTTC. Protein sequence: CASSQGWGGPSYNEQFF. V gene TRBV4-1 combines with J gene TRBJ2-1, with D possibly being TRBD2 (7 bases). Germline V gives CDR1 MGHRA, CDR2 YSYEKL. This CDR3 is built from 17 residues. Trimming took 1 base from V and 1 from J, leaving 14 bases between them.

The CDR3 protein is CSARDSGSAEQYF. The CDR3, as DNA: TGCAGTGCTAGAGATAGCGGGAGTGCCGAGCAGTACTTC. The chain joins TRBV20-1 to TRBJ2-7, with 9 nucleotides matching TRBD2. CDR1 DFQATT and CDR2 SNEGSKA come from the germline V gene (reference sequence). CDR3 length: 13 amino acids. Unmatched junction bases numbered 3, after V lost 0 bases and J lost 6 bases.

J is TRBJ1-4 and V is TRBV20-1, with 7 positions matching TRBD1. Germline values: CDR1 DFQATT, CDR2 SNEGSKA (reference sequence). The junction had 3 bases not matched to a gene; V was cut back by 5 bases and J by 3 bases. The CDR3 extends over 13 amino acids. In nucleotides, the CDR3 is TGCAGTGCTTCAGGGGGGCCTAATGAAAAACTGTTTTTT. Its translation is CSASGGPNEKLFF.

CDR3: CASSLGGLLDIQYF. Written as DNA, the CDR3 is TGTGCCAGCAGTTTGGGGGGGCTTCTTGACATTCAGTACTTC. The V call is TRBV12-3 or TRBV12-4, the J call TRBJ2-4; the D gene is possibly TRBD2 (7 bases). This CDR3 is built from 14 residues. V gave up 3 bases and J gave up 8 bases, with 14 bases separating them.

There are many counts of this clonotype. The chain's CDR3 is CASSIFPQNIQYF. CDR3 bases: TGTGCCAGTAGTATCTTCCCTCAAAACATTCAGTACTTC. This sequence joins TRBV19 and TRBJ2-4; D unclear. This CDR3 has 13 residues. In germline, CDR1 is LNHDA, CDR2 SQIVND (reference sequence). V was pared by 3 bases and J by 5 bases, with 8 bases between.